This entry lists 5 T cell receptor beta chains sequenced from one sample in a study of blood T cell repertoires in COVID-19. Using immunoSEQ multiplex PCR, the repertoire was profiled, and TCRdb retains in-frame clones only, with some absent. Altogether about 260,000 clones are present, more than 85% being singletons, with the ten largest covering about 3.6%. The material sequenced was peripheral blood. The receptors were sampled from a man aged 18 to 30 with active or convalescent COVID-19.

This clone came up a few times. The genes are TRBV6-1 and TRBJ1-4, with 9 bases fitting TRBD1. The CDR3 runs 17 residues. The germline gives CDR1 MNHNS, CDR2 SASEGT. V lost 2 bases to trimming and J lost 5 bases; unmatched junction nucleotides: 9. The CDR3 region is CASSEWGTGTGNEKLFF. DNA of the CDR3: TGTGCCAGCAGTGAATGGGGGACCGGGACAGGGAATGAAAAACTGTTTTTT.

The chain has TRBV15 and TRBJ2-7; 13 bases agree with TRBD2. Germline V gives CDR1 LNHNV, CDR2 YYDKDF (reference sequence). The CDR3 is 15 amino acids. The ends lost 4 bases at V and 2 bases at J; junction bases unmatched: 2. The CDR3 bases are TGTGCCACCAGCACCACTAGCGGGAGGGCCTACGAGCAGTACTTC. Its translation: CATSTTSGRAYEQYF.

V and J are TRBV30 and TRBJ1-1, with unresolved D. The length of the CDR3 is 12 residues. CDR1 GTSNPN and CDR2 SVGIG come from the germline V gene (reference sequence). Deletions cut 1 base from V and 1 base from J, with 4 bases between. CDR3 sequence (DNA): TGTGCCTGGAGTGACACGAACACTGAAGCTTTCTTT. Its translation is CAWSDTNTEAFF.

This chain joins TRBV9 and TRBJ1-6; 7 positions agree with TRBD1. Germline CDR1 reads SGDLS; CDR2 reads YYNGEE. CDR3 length: 15 residues. After removal of 2 bases from V and 7 bases from J, the junction contained 6 bases not matched to a gene. CDR3 in DNA: TGTGCCAGCAGCGTCCGACAGGGAGACAATTCACCCCTCCACTTT. It codes for CASSVRQGDNSPLHF.

The chain couples TRBV9 to TRBJ2-5; 15 nucleotides agree with TRBD2. Germline-derived CDR1 and CDR2 are SGDLS and YYNGEE. After removal of 5 bases from V and 3 bases from J, the junction contained 5 bases not matched to a gene. The CDR3 is 16 amino acids. CDR3 in amino acids: CASSRGLAGGEETQYF. CDR3 sequence (DNA): TGTGCCAGCAGTCGGGGACTAGCGGGGGGCGAAGAGACCCAGTACTTC.